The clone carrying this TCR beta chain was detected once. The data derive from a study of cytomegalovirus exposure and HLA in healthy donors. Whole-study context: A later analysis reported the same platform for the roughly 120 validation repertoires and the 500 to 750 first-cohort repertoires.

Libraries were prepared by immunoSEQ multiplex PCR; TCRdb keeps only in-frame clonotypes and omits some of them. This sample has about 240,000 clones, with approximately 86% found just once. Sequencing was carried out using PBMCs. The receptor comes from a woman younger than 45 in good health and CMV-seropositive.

CDR3 sequence: CASSSRRLAGGINEQFF. The CDR3 DNA is TGTGCCAGCAGCTCACGACGACTAGCGGGGGGAATTAATGAGCAGTTCTTC. This chain uses TRBV7-2 with TRBJ2-1, with 13 nucleotides matching TRBD2. V trimming: 4 bases; J trimming: 7 bases; junction bases outside the gene matches: 10. The germline V gene encodes CDR1 SGHTA and CDR2 FQGNSA. The CDR3 runs to 17 residues. The entire variable domain, with the rest obtained from reference TRBV7-2 and TRBJ2-1, is as follows: GAGVSQSPSNKVTEKGKDVELRCDPISGHTALYWYRQSLGQGLEFLIYFQGNSAPDKSGLPSDRFSAERTGGSVSTLTIQRTQQEDSAVYLCASSSRRLAGGINEQFFGPGTRLTVL.